Listed below are T cell receptor beta chains from one sample, sequenced in a study of a mutant IDH1 vaccine in newly diagnosed glioma. No antigen has been identified for these receptors. Profiling relied on immunoSEQ multiplex PCR, and the TCRdb table lists in-frame clones only, not all of them. The sample has 50,000 to 55,000 clones; around 60% are singletons. Sequencing was performed on peripheral blood mononuclear cells (PBMCs), taken from a glioma patient whose treatment included an IDH1 peptide vaccine. These receptors originate from a middle-aged man with glioma. Some clones in this sample may be carry-over from other donors' samples. The CDR3 runs from the conserved cysteine through the conserved F or W. Each record gives: D gene, clone size, CDR3 length, J gene, V gene, CDR3 protein, CDR3 DNA. The D gene is left open where the match is weak. Rows give clone size only sometimes, using once, few, many, or a class for an expanded clone.

d_call: .
clone_size: .
cdr3_length: 14
j_call: TRBJ2-7
v_call: TRBV6-5
cdr3_aa: CASSYSDRTYEQYF
cdr3_nt: TGTGCCAGCAGTTACTCTGACAGGACCTACGAGCAGTACTTC

d_call: .
clone_size: once
cdr3_length: 12
j_call: TRBJ2-5
v_call: TRBV5-1
cdr3_aa: CASSLGQETQYF
cdr3_nt: TGCGCCAGCAGCTTGGGGCAAGAGACCCAGTACTTC

d_call: TRBD2
clone_size: .
cdr3_length: 14
j_call: TRBJ2-7
v_call: TRBV5-1
cdr3_aa: CASRSGTRVGEQYF
cdr3_nt: TGCGCCAGCAGGTCCGGGACTAGGGTCGGCGAGCAGTACTTC

d_call: .
clone_size: few
cdr3_length: 15
j_call: TRBJ2-7
v_call: TRBV19
cdr3_aa: CASSISGAPSYEQYF
cdr3_nt: TGTGCCAGTAGTATCTCAGGGGCTCCTTCGTACGAGCAGTACTTC

d_call: .
clone_size: few
cdr3_length: 14
j_call: TRBJ1-3
v_call: TRBV7-9
cdr3_aa: CASSPDSLGNTIYF
cdr3_nt: TGTGCCAGCAGCCCGGACAGCCTGGGGAACACCATATATTTT

d_call: TRBD1
clone_size: .
cdr3_length: 14
j_call: TRBJ1-1
v_call: TRBV2
cdr3_aa: CASTGDRVNTEAFF
cdr3_nt: TGTGCCAGCACTGGTGACAGGGTGAACACTGAAGCTTTCTTT

d_call: TRBD1
clone_size: .
cdr3_length: 16
j_call: TRBJ1-2
v_call: TRBV6-5
cdr3_aa: CASSYATGGAGYGYTF
cdr3_nt: TGTGCCAGCAGTTACGCCACAGGGGGCGCGGGCTATGGCTACACCTTC

d_call: .
clone_size: .
cdr3_length: 13
j_call: TRBJ1-2
v_call: TRBV27
cdr3_aa: CASSTAAAYGYTF
cdr3_nt: TGTGCCAGCAGTACCGCGGCGGCCTATGGCTACACCTTC

d_call: .
clone_size: .
cdr3_length: 17
j_call: TRBJ2-3
v_call: TRBV5-1
cdr3_aa: CASSSLGGEWSTDTQYF
cdr3_nt: TGCGCCAGCAGCTCGCTCGGAGGGGAATGGAGCACAGATACGCAGTATTTT

d_call: TRBD2
clone_size: once
cdr3_length: 15
j_call: TRBJ2-2
v_call: TRBV5-4
cdr3_aa: CASSLRIAGAGELFF
cdr3_nt: TGTGCCAGCAGCTTGCGAATAGCGGGAGCCGGGGAGCTGTTTTTT

d_call: .
clone_size: .
cdr3_length: 15
j_call: TRBJ1-5
v_call: TRBV30
cdr3_aa: CAWSKQTGRGQPQHF
cdr3_nt: TGTGCCTGGAGTAAACAAACAGGGCGAGGGCAGCCCCAGCATTTT

d_call: .
clone_size: .
cdr3_length: 18
j_call: TRBJ2-4
v_call: TRBV19
cdr3_aa: CASSIDSAATLAKNIQYF
cdr3_nt: TGTGCCAGTAGTATAGATTCGGCAGCGACTCTAGCCAAAAACATTCAGTACTTC

d_call: .
clone_size: .
cdr3_length: 13
j_call: TRBJ2-6
v_call: TRBV6-5
cdr3_aa: CASSPGGANVLTF
cdr3_nt: TGTGCCAGCAGCCCAGGTGGGGCCAACGTCCTGACTTTC

d_call: .
clone_size: .
cdr3_length: 11
j_call: TRBJ2-2
v_call: TRBV25-1
cdr3_aa: CASRGGGELFF
cdr3_nt: TGTGCCAGCCGAGGGGGCGGGGAGCTGTTTTTT

d_call: TRBD1
clone_size: .
cdr3_length: 15
j_call: TRBJ2-7
v_call: TRBV9
cdr3_aa: CASSPRTGTLDEQYF
cdr3_nt: TGTGCCAGCAGCCCTCGGACAGGTACCCTGGACGAGCAGTACTTC

d_call: .
clone_size: .
cdr3_length: 13
j_call: TRBJ1-2
v_call: TRBV6-5
cdr3_aa: CASSKTVNYGYTF
cdr3_nt: TGTGCCAGCAGTAAGACAGTTAACTATGGCTACACCTTC

d_call: .
clone_size: .
cdr3_length: 14
j_call: TRBJ2-2
v_call: TRBV25-1
cdr3_aa: CASSGLGGTGELFF
cdr3_nt: TGTGCCAGCAGTGGACTTGGGGGCACCGGGGAGCTGTTTTTT

d_call: .
clone_size: .
cdr3_length: 14
j_call: TRBJ1-1
v_call: TRBV15
cdr3_aa: CATSRVPVNTEAFF
cdr3_nt: TGTGCCACCAGCAGAGTCCCCGTGAACACTGAAGCTTTCTTT

d_call: .
clone_size: .
cdr3_length: 10
j_call: TRBJ2-7
v_call: TRBV5-1
cdr3_aa: CASSPYEQYF
cdr3_nt: TGCGCCAGCAGCCCTTACGAGCAGTACTTC

d_call: TRBD1
clone_size: .
cdr3_length: 17
j_call: TRBJ2-1
v_call: TRBV7-6
cdr3_aa: CASSLEGAPLDYNEQFF
cdr3_nt: TGTGCCAGCAGCTTAGAGGGGGCCCCCCTCGATTACAATGAGCAGTTCTTC

d_call: .
clone_size: few
cdr3_length: 15
j_call: TRBJ1-3
v_call: TRBV7-8
cdr3_aa: CASSLEPGDGNTIYF
cdr3_nt: TGTGCCAGCAGCTTAGAGCCAGGGGATGGAAACACCATATATTTT

d_call: .
clone_size: .
cdr3_length: 13
j_call: TRBJ2-3
v_call: TRBV29-1
cdr3_aa: CSVDGRDTDTQYF
cdr3_nt: TGCAGCGTTGACGGCAGGGACACAGATACGCAGTATTTT